This T cell receptor (beta chain) originates from a study of control samples from healthy donors and cancer patients (dated by TCRdb to about 2020). From V the trimming removes 2 bases and from J it removes 9 bases, while the gene matches leave 6 bases of the junction unaccounted for. CDR1 and CDR2, looked up from the germline V gene, are KGHSH and LQKENI. The CDR3 spans 15 residues, from the cysteine through the phenylalanine. Only the CDR3 region is kept as DNA, spanning 45 bases read in frame from base 1. Receptors were amplified or captured by the immunoSEQ multiplex PCR assay. TCRdb took this table from immuneACCESS and kept in-frame rearrangements with V and J called. Such tables lack part of the clones; where checked against another copy, unresolved V genes explain under half of the gap, and the rest is unexplained. For this sample there are fewer than 110,000 clones; around 88% appear just once. 7.8% of the sample belongs to the ten largest clones.

On this clone itself: Its specific antigen is unknown. No clone much larger than this one lies a single base away; base qualities are absent.

The V gene is TRBV18 and the J gene is TRBJ1-6, with 8 central nucleotides matching TRBD1. This TCR was sampled from a man younger than 40 in good health. The specimen was blood. The encoded CDR3 is CASSPNAGTGSPLHF. The DNA sequence is given as TGTGCCAGCTCACCAAACGCAGGGACAGGTTCACCCCTCCACTTT.